Shown below are 21 T cell receptor beta chains from a single sample sequenced in a study of blood T cell repertoires in COVID-19. Libraries were prepared by immunoSEQ multiplex PCR; TCRdb keeps only in-frame clonotypes and omits some of them. The sample yields about 86,000 clones, around 87% seen once. Sequencing was performed on peripheral blood. The source is a human donor in a cohort sampled during active COVID-19.

This chain uses TRBV3-1 (or the pseudogene TRBV3-2) with TRBJ1-2; 9 positions agree with TRBD1. The germline CDR1 and CDR2 sequences are LGHDT and YNNKEL (reference sequence). With V trimmed by 4 bases and J by 3 bases, 3 bases remained unmatched. The CDR3 is 14 amino acids. CDR3 sequence: CASSPDRGDYGYTF. In DNA form, the CDR3 reads TGTGCCAGCAGCCCGGACAGGGGAGACTATGGCTACACCTTC.

The chain has TRBV7-9 and TRBJ1-3; 12 bases are shared with TRBD1. This CDR3 has 18 residues. V shed 4 bases, J shed 0 bases, and the junction held 7 bases outside the gene matches. Germline assignment: CDR1 SEHNR and CDR2 FQNEAQ (reference sequence). The CDR3 reads CASSSIGTGGFSGNTIYF. The CDR3 nucleotides read TGTGCCAGCAGCTCGATAGGGACAGGGGGCTTCTCTGGAAACACCATATATTTT.

The rearrangement links TRBV7-2 to TRBJ2-3; perhaps TRBD2 as D (5 bases). Germline CDR1 and CDR2: SGHTA and FQGNSA. Trimming took 1 base from V and 4 from J, leaving 6 bases between them. CDR3 length: 13 residues. CDR3 nucleotides: TGTGCCAGCAGCTTAGTGGGAGCAGATACGCAGTATTTT. As protein: CASSLVGADTQYF.

The chain recombines TRBV5-1 with TRBJ1-1, with TRBD1 matching over 7 bases. CDR1 and CDR2 from the germline V gene are SGHRS and YFSETQ. J gave up 7 bases and V 0 bases, and 3 bases lay outside the gene matches. CDR3 size: 13 residues. CDR3 protein: CASSLEPGGEAFF. The CDR3 nucleotides read TGCGCCAGCAGCTTGGAGCCAGGGGGTGAAGCTTTCTTT.

This chain joins TRBV5-1 and TRBJ2-2; TRBD1 agrees at 7 bases. The CDR3 is 15 residues long. Germline values: CDR1 SGHRS, CDR2 YFSETQ. The V segment lost 2 bases and the J segment 0 bases; nucleotides outside the gene matches: 1. CDR3 amino acids: CASSFGTANTGELFF. CDR3 DNA: TGCGCCAGCAGCTTCGGGACAGCGAACACCGGGGAGCTGTTTTTT.

This clone came up once. The V gene is TRBV25-1, the J gene TRBJ2-2, with 7 bases fitting TRBD2. CDR1 and CDR2 from the germline V gene are MGHDK and SYGVNS. Trimming took 5 bases from V and 6 from J; bases not matched to a gene: 12. The CDR3 contains 16 residues. CDR3 sequence: CASSLGLGVGPGELFF. DNA of the CDR3: TGTGCCAGCAGTCTTGGACTAGGAGTTGGCCCCGGGGAGCTGTTTTTT.

The count of this clone is one. This chain connects TRBV4-1 to TRBJ2-1; 7 bases are a match to TRBD2. The CDR3 is 15 amino acids. Germline V CDR1 and CDR2: MGHRA, YSYEKL. J lost 9 bases, V lost 6 bases, and 14 bases had no gene match. CDR3 sequence (DNA): TGCGCCAGCAGGCCTGTAACGGGAGGAGGGGTTGAGCAGTTCTTC. As protein: CASRPVTGGGVEQFF.

The chain uses TRBV5-4 and TRBJ2-2; 8 bases line up with TRBD2. Germline V lookup: CDR1 SGHNT, CDR2 YYREEE (reference sequence). Germline trimming cut 3 bases from V and 4 bases from J; bases unmatched to any gene: 11. The CDR3 is 17 amino acids. The CDR3 bases are TGTGCCAGCAGCTCACCGGGGGCTAGCGGGCGCACCGGGGAGCTGTTTTTT. This encodes CASSSPGASGRTGELFF.

The chain carries TRBV28 and TRBJ1-1; 10 positions agree with TRBD1. The CDR3 is 14 amino acids. Germline CDR1 MDHEN, CDR2 SYDVKM. With 6 bases clipped from V and 1 base from J, the junction kept 2 bases outside the gene matches. CDR3 protein: CASSRQGANTEAFF. In DNA form, the CDR3 reads TGTGCCAGCAGCCGACAGGGGGCGAACACTGAAGCTTTCTTT. Filled out from reference TRBV28 and TRBJ1-1, the complete variable domain reads DVKVTQSSRYLVKRTGEKVFLECVQDMDHENMFWYRQDPGLGLRLIYFSYDVKMKEKGDIPEGYSVSREKKERFSLILESASTNQTSMYLCASSRQGANTEAFFGQGTRLTVV.

DNA for the CDR3: TGTGCCAGCACCTCAGCGGAAACTAGCACAGATACGCAGTATTTT. It specifies CASTSAETSTDTQYF. The genes are TRBV6-6 and TRBJ2-3; possible D gene TRBD2, 5 bases. Deletions cut 7 bases from V and 0 bases from J, with 14 bases between. This CDR3 has 15 residues. CDR1 is MNHNY and CDR2 is SVGAGI in the germline V gene (reference sequence).

V usage is TRBV24-1 and J usage is TRBJ2-1; maybe TRBD2 (11 bases). Germline loops: CDR1 KGHDR, CDR2 SFDVKD. The germline V and J ends were trimmed by 7 bases and 10 bases, with 28 bases remaining between them. The CDR3 runs to 17 residues. The DNA for the CDR3 is TGTGCCACCAGCCCCTGGAGGGACAGGGGACTAGCGGAGGAGCAGTTCTTC. Translating it yields CATSPWRDRGLAEEQFF.

V usage is TRBV11-1 and J usage is TRBJ2-1; weak D call: TRBD2 (6 bases). The V and J ends lost 7 bases and 10 bases respectively, with 17 bases between them. Germline V gene sequence: CDR1 SGHAT, CDR2 FQDESV (reference sequence). CDR3 length: 13 amino acids. CDR3 protein: CASTPTLGGEQFF. CDR3 in DNA: TGTGCCAGCACCCCGACCCTTGGGGGGGAGCAGTTCTTC.

The chain is built from TRBV29-1 and TRBJ1-1; a possible D gene is TRBD1 (6 bases). Trimming stripped 7 bases from V and 1 base from J, with 16 bases between. The CDR3 is 14 residues long. Germline V CDR1 and CDR2: SQVTM, ANQGSEA. In DNA, the CDR3 is TGCAGCGCCACACAGGGTATTTCGAACACTGAAGCTTTCTTT. This gives the protein CSATQGISNTEAFF.

This chain joins TRBV5-6 and TRBJ2-1, with 8 bases lining up with TRBD2. The germline V gene has CDR1 SGHDT and CDR2 YYEEEE. The V and J ends lost 1 base and 6 bases, in that order; junction bases with no gene match: 6. The CDR3 has 15 residues. Here the CDR3 DNA reads TGTGCCAGCAGCTTGAGCGGGAGACCCTCCAATGAGCAGTTCTTC. Its translation is CASSLSGRPSNEQFF.

The rearrangement uses TRBV18 and TRBJ1-4; no clear D. The germline V and J ends were trimmed by 2 bases and 8 bases, with 9 bases remaining between them. This CDR3 spans 13 amino acids. Germline-derived CDR1 and CDR2 are KGHSH and LQKENI. CDR3 nucleotide sequence: TGTGCCAGCTCACCATCCAGAACCGAAAAACTGTTTTTT. It encodes CASSPSRTEKLFF.

A remark on this clone: An end of the junction differs from the germline gene, which may be a read error. This chain links TRBV9 with TRBJ1-1; D perhaps matches TRBD1 (5 bases). Germline V CDR1 and CDR2: SGDLS, YYNGEE. The CDR3 is 14 amino acids. CDR3 loop: CASSVGGAPFGFNF. The CDR3 nucleotides read TGTGCCAGCAGCGTAGGCGGGGCACCCTTTGGCTTTAATTTT.

The chain employs TRBV3-1 (or the pseudogene TRBV3-2) and TRBJ2-1; no firm D call. The germline V and J ends were trimmed by 0 bases and 6 bases, with 12 bases remaining between them. CDR1 is LGHDT, CDR2 YNNKEL, per germline (reference sequence). The CDR3 covers 15 residues. This chain's CDR3 is CASSQEVFGLNEQFF. Here the CDR3 DNA reads TGTGCCAGCAGCCAAGAGGTATTCGGTCTCAATGAGCAGTTCTTC.

The chain has TRBV6-1 and TRBJ2-1; 11 bases align to TRBD2. The germline V gene has CDR1 MNHNS and CDR2 SASEGT. V lost 1 base and J lost 4; bases outside the gene matches: 3. The CDR3 is made up of 16 amino acids. CDR3: CASSEVGTSGYNEQFF. The CDR3 DNA follows: TGTGCCAGCAGTGAAGTTGGGACTAGCGGATACAATGAGCAGTTCTTC.

V and J are TRBV6-5 and TRBJ2-7, with 9 nucleotides matching TRBD2. V was pared by 7 bases and J by 2 bases, with 9 bases of the junction left unmatched. The CDR3 length is 15 residues. Germline values: CDR1 MNHEY, CDR2 SVGAGI. DNA for the CDR3: TGTGCCAGCACCTCCCTGGCGGGAGGGGCCTACGAGCAGTACTTC. As protein: CASTSLAGGAYEQYF.

In its sample, this clone was seen once. The V and J genes are TRBV29-1 and TRBJ1-4; D possibly corresponds to TRBD1 (6 bases). The length of the CDR3 is 15 residues. V was cut by 7 bases and J by 8 bases, with 23 bases left in between. Germline V gene sequence: CDR1 SQVTM, CDR2 ANQGSEA. The CDR3, as DNA: TGCAGCGCTTTTGGGTGGGCAGGGGCGGAGGAAAAACTGTTTTTT. Its translation is CSAFGWAGAEEKLFF.

The chain combines TRBV2 with TRBJ2-5; 12 bases are shared with TRBD2. Germline V gene lookup returns CDR1 SNHLY and CDR2 FYNNEI. V trimming: 8 bases; J trimming: 1 base; junction bases outside the gene matches: 5. The CDR3 has 15 residues. CDR3 region: CASGGLAGPQETQYF. CDR3 nucleotide sequence: TGTGCCAGCGGGGGACTAGCGGGTCCCCAAGAGACCCAGTACTTC.